These T cell receptor beta chains were read from a single sample in a study of blood T cell repertoires in COVID-19. The assay was immunoSEQ multiplex PCR, and TCRdb's table has in-frame clones only and misses some. The sample yields roughly 270,000 clones, roughly 85% seen once. The specimen was PBMCs or T cells enriched from blood (not recorded which). The receptors were sampled from a woman aged 50 to 60 who had recovered from COVID-19. CDR3s include the opening cysteine and the closing phenylalanine or tryptophan. Fields, in order: V gene, J gene, clone size, D gene, CDR3 DNA, CDR3 protein. The D gene is left open where the match is weak. Part of the rows lack a size; the others show once, few, many or a class for expanded clones.

V gene: TRBV5-6; J gene: TRBJ1-4; clone size: NA; D gene: NA; CDR3 DNA: TGTGCCAGCAGCTCTGCGCCCCGAGGAAAACTGTTTTTT; CDR3 protein: CASSSAPRGKLFF
V gene: TRBV4-1; J gene: TRBJ2-3; clone size: NA; D gene: NA; CDR3 DNA: TGCGCCAGCAGCCAAGGTTCCGCGGACACAGATACGCAGTATTTT; CDR3 protein: CASSQGSADTDTQYF
V gene: TRBV10-3; J gene: TRBJ1-5; clone size: NA; D gene: TRBD1; CDR3 DNA: TGTGCCATCAGGGGAGACAGGGCAAAGGATCAGCCCCAGCATTTT; CDR3 protein: CAIRGDRAKDQPQHF
V gene: TRBV5-1; J gene: TRBJ2-1; clone size: NA; D gene: TRBD1; CDR3 DNA: TGCGCCAGCAGCCTCAAAAAACCGGGACAGGGATACTACAATGAGCAGTTCTTC; CDR3 protein: CASSLKKPGQGYYNEQFF
V gene: TRBV25-1; J gene: TRBJ1-3; clone size: NA; D gene: NA; CDR3 DNA: TGTGCCAGCAGTGAATTTAACTACGGCTCTGGAAACACCATATATTTT; CDR3 protein: CASSEFNYGSGNTIYF
V gene: TRBV11-3; J gene: TRBJ2-1; clone size: NA; D gene: NA; CDR3 DNA: TGTGCCAGCAGCTTAGACCCGGCCAGGGGTCCACCTAGCTCCTACAATGAGCAGTTCTTC; CDR3 protein: CASSLDPARGPPSSYNEQFF
V gene: TRBV5-5; J gene: TRBJ2-3; clone size: NA; D gene: TRBD1; CDR3 DNA: TGTGCCAGCAGCTTAGGAGCAGGGGGAGATACGCAGTATTTT; CDR3 protein: CASSLGAGGDTQYF
V gene: TRBV7-6; J gene: TRBJ2-1; clone size: NA; D gene: TRBD2; CDR3 DNA: TGTGCCAGCAGCTCCCGGACTAGCGGGGCCTCTGAGCAGTTCTTC; CDR3 protein: CASSSRTSGASEQFF
V gene: TRBV28; J gene: TRBJ1-1; clone size: NA; D gene: NA; CDR3 DNA: TGTGCCAGCAGTCTACTCAACACTGAAGCTTTCTTT; CDR3 protein: CASSLLNTEAFF
V gene: TRBV28; J gene: TRBJ2-2; clone size: once; D gene: NA; CDR3 DNA: TGTGCCAGCAGCTCCCGACCACAGTTCACCGGGGAGCTGTTTTTT; CDR3 protein: CASSSRPQFTGELFF
V gene: TRBV15; J gene: TRBJ2-6; clone size: NA; D gene: TRBD1; CDR3 DNA: TGTGCCACCAGCAGAGATATCACCAGGGGGCTTAGCTCTGGGGCCAACGTCCTGACTTTC; CDR3 protein: CATSRDITRGLSSGANVLTF
V gene: TRBV5-4; J gene: TRBJ1-2; clone size: NA; D gene: NA; CDR3 DNA: TGTGCCAGCAGCCCGGGGGACAACTATGGCTACACCTTC; CDR3 protein: CASSPGDNYGYTF
V gene: TRBV7-9; J gene: TRBJ1-4; clone size: NA; D gene: NA; CDR3 DNA: TGTGCCAGCAGCATCTTCAATGAAAAACTGTTTTTT; CDR3 protein: CASSIFNEKLFF
V gene: TRBV7-3; J gene: TRBJ2-1; clone size: NA; D gene: TRBD1; CDR3 DNA: TGTGCCAGCAGCCCACGCCGGGACAGCAATGAGCAGTTCTTC; CDR3 protein: CASSPRRDSNEQFF
V gene: TRBV15; J gene: TRBJ1-5; clone size: few; D gene: TRBD1; CDR3 DNA: TGTGCCACCAGCGGACAGGGGTTAGCCGGTAGCAATCAGCCCCAGCATTTT; CDR3 protein: CATSGQGLAGSNQPQHF
V gene: TRBV9; J gene: TRBJ1-4; clone size: NA; D gene: TRBD1; CDR3 DNA: TGTGCCAGCAGCTCCCAACCCGGGACAGGGGTAAAACTGTTTTTT; CDR3 protein: CASSSQPGTGVKLFF
V gene: TRBV11-3; J gene: TRBJ2-2; clone size: NA; D gene: NA; CDR3 DNA: TGTGCCAGCAGCTTAGTGGGAGGGAACACCGGGGAGCTGTTTTTT; CDR3 protein: CASSLVGGNTGELFF
V gene: TRBV7-2; J gene: TRBJ2-1; clone size: NA; D gene: TRBD1; CDR3 DNA: TGTGCCAGCAGCGCCCGGACAGGGGCAGACAATGAGCAGTTCTTC; CDR3 protein: CASSARTGADNEQFF
V gene: TRBV7-2; J gene: TRBJ2-1; clone size: NA; D gene: NA; CDR3 DNA: TGTGCCAGCAGCTTAAGCCCCGCGGGACCCAATGAGCAGTTCTTC; CDR3 protein: CASSLSPAGPNEQFF
V gene: TRBV7-8; J gene: TRBJ1-5; clone size: NA; D gene: NA; CDR3 DNA: TGTGCCAGCAGCACGGAGGAGACCTTGAATCAGCCCCAGCATTTT; CDR3 protein: CASSTEETLNQPQHF
V gene: TRBV19; J gene: TRBJ2-1; clone size: NA; D gene: TRBD1; CDR3 DNA: TGTGCCAGTAGTACCCTCGACAGGGGAGGCAATGAGCAGTTCTTC; CDR3 protein: CASSTLDRGGNEQFF
V gene: TRBV6-5; J gene: TRBJ1-3; clone size: NA; D gene: TRBD1; CDR3 DNA: TGTGCCAGCAGCTGGGACAGCTCTGGAAACACCATATATTTT; CDR3 protein: CASSWDSSGNTIYF
V gene: TRBV4-1; J gene: TRBJ2-1; clone size: NA; D gene: TRBD1; CDR3 DNA: TGCGCCACAGGAACAGGGGCCCGCGGGAATGAGCAGTTCTTC; CDR3 protein: CATGTGARGNEQFF
V gene: TRBV5-4; J gene: TRBJ2-1; clone size: NA; D gene: NA; CDR3 DNA: TGTGCCAGCAGTTCCCTGGCGGGACGGGCGCCCGAGCAGTTCTTC; CDR3 protein: CASSSLAGRAPEQFF
V gene: TRBV7-2; J gene: TRBJ1-2; clone size: NA; D gene: NA; CDR3 DNA: TGTGCCAGCAGCCCCGAGGGAGGGCGAAATAAAGGCTACACCTTC; CDR3 protein: CASSPEGGRNKGYTF
V gene: TRBV7-6; J gene: TRBJ1-1; clone size: once; D gene: TRBD1; CDR3 DNA: TGTGCCAGCAGCCGAGGACAGGGTATCACTGAAGCTTTCTTT; CDR3 protein: CASSRGQGITEAFF
V gene: TRBV29-1; J gene: TRBJ1-1; clone size: NA; D gene: TRBD1; CDR3 DNA: TGCAGCGTTAGGACAGGGGGCTTCACTGAAGCTTTCTTT; CDR3 protein: CSVRTGGFTEAFF
V gene: TRBV5-4; J gene: TRBJ1-3; clone size: few; D gene: NA; CDR3 DNA: TGTGCCAGCAGCAGCGCACCCTCAGGAAACACCATATATTTT; CDR3 protein: CASSSAPSGNTIYF
V gene: TRBV29-1; J gene: TRBJ1-1; clone size: NA; D gene: NA; CDR3 DNA: TGCAGCGTGCTGGCGGGAAGGGGAACTGAAGCTTTCTTT; CDR3 protein: CSVLAGRGTEAFF
V gene: TRBV5-1; J gene: TRBJ2-1; clone size: NA; D gene: TRBD2; CDR3 DNA: TGCGCCAGCAGCTCGGGACTAGCGAGCGATGAGCAGTTCTTC; CDR3 protein: CASSSGLASDEQFF
V gene: TRBV30; J gene: TRBJ2-1; clone size: NA; D gene: NA; CDR3 DNA: TGTGCCTTTTCAGAAGACTCCTACAATGAGCAGTTCTTC; CDR3 protein: CAFSEDSYNEQFF
V gene: TRBV7-8; J gene: TRBJ1-1; clone size: NA; D gene: NA; CDR3 DNA: TGTGCCAGCAGCTTAGTTCCGGCGGGCAACACTGAAGCTTTCTTT; CDR3 protein: CASSLVPAGNTEAFF
V gene: TRBV28; J gene: TRBJ2-7; clone size: NA; D gene: NA; CDR3 DNA: TGTGCCAGCAATCCCGCGGGGCAGGGGGGCCGCGAGCAGTACTTC; CDR3 protein: CASNPAGQGGREQYF
V gene: TRBV28; J gene: TRBJ2-1; clone size: NA; D gene: TRBD1; CDR3 DNA: TGTGCCAGCAGCCAGGGGGAAAGATCCTACAATGAGCAGTTCTTC; CDR3 protein: CASSQGERSYNEQFF
V gene: TRBV9; J gene: TRBJ2-3; clone size: NA; D gene: TRBD2; CDR3 DNA: TGTGCCAGCAGCGCCGGGAGAGGGAGGGCTCTAGATACGCAGTATTTT; CDR3 protein: CASSAGRGRALDTQYF
V gene: TRBV7-9; J gene: TRBJ1-2; clone size: NA; D gene: TRBD1; CDR3 DNA: TGTGCCAGCAGCTTAGATCATACAGGGGGGTCTGGCTACACCTTC; CDR3 protein: CASSLDHTGGSGYTF
V gene: TRBV28; J gene: TRBJ2-1; clone size: NA; D gene: TRBD2; CDR3 DNA: TGTGCCAGCAGGCCCACTAGCGGGAGGCTCCCCGCGCAGTTCTTC; CDR3 protein: CASRPTSGRLPAQFF
V gene: TRBV3-1/TRBV3-2; J gene: TRBJ2-7; clone size: NA; D gene: NA; CDR3 DNA: TGTGCCAGCAGCTCCTACTACGAGCAGTACTTC; CDR3 protein: CASSSYYEQYF
V gene: TRBV6-5; J gene: TRBJ2-7; clone size: NA; D gene: NA; CDR3 DNA: TGTGCCAGCAGCCGGAGGGGGGGTGTCCTCGACGAGCAGTACTTC; CDR3 protein: CASSRRGGVLDEQYF
V gene: TRBV5-8; J gene: TRBJ2-3; clone size: once; D gene: TRBD2; CDR3 DNA: TGTGCCAGCAGCAGTTGGACTAGCGGGGACCACACAGATACGCAGTATTTT; CDR3 protein: CASSSWTSGDHTDTQYF
V gene: TRBV2; J gene: TRBJ2-1; clone size: NA; D gene: NA; CDR3 DNA: TGTGCCAGCAGTCTACAGGTGGGTTACAATGAGCAGTTCTTC; CDR3 protein: CASSLQVGYNEQFF